Below, 12 T cell receptor beta chains from the same sample are listed, as sequenced in a study of shared T cell receptors in the human thymus. Using immunoSEQ multiplex PCR, the repertoire was profiled, and TCRdb retains in-frame clones only, with some absent. Here the sample spans about 660,000 clones, around 89% being singletons. These data are also associated with another study on human thymus T cells.

The sample comprised thymocytes. These receptors were obtained from a boy younger than two with a congenital heart defect.

This rearrangement joins TRBV4-1 to TRBJ2-6; maybe TRBD2 (5 bases). Germline lookup yields CDR1 MGHRA and CDR2 YSYEKL. The germline V and J ends were trimmed by 0 bases and 2 bases, with 11 bases remaining between them. This CDR3 is built from 17 residues. CDR3 in amino acids: CASSQDPGVTGANVLTF. The CDR3 DNA sequence: TGCGCCAGCAGCCAAGATCCCGGGGTTACTGGGGCCAACGTCCTGACTTTC.

This chain joins TRBV4-3 and TRBJ2-7; unclear D gene. The CDR3 runs to 15 residues. Looked up from germline, CDR1 is LGHNA and CDR2 is YSLEER. Trimming took off 0 bases at V and 0 bases at J, with 9 bases between the two ends. CDR3 sequence: CASSQDYSSSYEQYF. As DNA, the CDR3 is TGCGCCAGCAGCCAAGATTACAGTAGCTCCTACGAGCAGTACTTC.

The V and J genes are TRBV28 and TRBJ2-1; TRBD2 agrees at 8 bases. The CDR3 contains 16 residues. The junction had 9 bases not matched to a gene; V was cut back by 4 bases and J by 4 bases. The germline V gene encodes CDR1 MDHEN and CDR2 SYDVKM. CDR3 protein: CASSSGREVGYNEQFF. As DNA, the CDR3 is TGTGCCAGCAGTTCCGGGAGGGAGGTCGGGTACAATGAGCAGTTCTTC. The full variable domain, rest sourced from reference TRBV28 and TRBJ2-1, is DVKVTQSSRYLVKRTGEKVFLECVQDMDHENMFWYRQDPGLGLRLIYFSYDVKMKEKGDIPEGYSVSREKKERFSLILESASTNQTSMYLCASSSGREVGYNEQFFGPGTRLTVL.

The CDR3 DNA is TGTGCCAGCAGCAGCACTAGCTACGAGCAGTACTTC. Its protein is CASSSTSYEQYF. The chain has TRBV7-3 and TRBJ2-7; TRBD2 is a possible D gene (5 bases). V was pared by 5 bases and J by 3 bases, with 8 bases between. The CDR3 spans 12 residues. Per the germline V gene, CDR1 is SGHTA and CDR2 is FQGTGA.

The gene calls are TRBV7-9 and TRBJ1-1; D may be TRBD1 (6 bases). V dropped 6 bases and J dropped 3 bases, with 8 bases sitting between them. From germline, CDR1 is SEHNR and CDR2 FQNEAQ (reference sequence). The CDR3 runs 12 residues. CDR3 sequence (DNA): TGTGCCAGCAGACCAGGGGACACTGAAGCTTTCTTT. Protein product: CASRPGDTEAFF.

V is TRBV4-1 and J is TRBJ2-5, with 8 bases lining up with TRBD2. The CDR3 extends over 20 amino acids. Germline CDR1 and CDR2: MGHRA and YSYEKL. The trim removed 2 bases at V and 0 bases at J, leaving 17 bases unmatched. The CDR3 nucleotides read TGCGCCAGCAGCCAACCGAACCGGGGTAGCGGGGCTTGGTACCAAGAGACCCAGTACTTC. This translates into CASSQPNRGSGAWYQETQYF.

The chain joins TRBV7-2 to TRBJ2-2, with unresolved D. Per the germline V gene, CDR1 is SGHTA and CDR2 is FQGNSA. The CDR3 sequence is 11 residues long. Deletions cut 5 bases from V and 13 bases from J, with 11 bases between. The CDR3 is CASSQRSSLFF. As DNA, the CDR3 is TGTGCCAGCAGCCAGCGTTCCTCGCTGTTTTTT.

The J gene is TRBJ2-3, the V gene TRBV30; 12 nucleotides match TRBD2. In germline, CDR1 is GTSNPN, CDR2 SVGIG (reference sequence). The length of the CDR3 is 17 residues. V shed 2 bases and J 0 bases; nucleotides not matched to a gene: 6. In nucleotides, the CDR3 is TGTGCCTGGAGTCTAGCGGGAGGGCCGGGTAGCACAGATACGCAGTATTTT. Amino acid sequence: CAWSLAGGPGSTDTQYF.

DNA of the CDR3: TGTGCCAGCAGCCCAAGGACTAGCGGGCCGTCCTACAATGAGCAGTTCTTC. It encodes CASSPRTSGPSYNEQFF. This rearrangement joins TRBV5-6 to TRBJ2-1; TRBD2 matches 11 bases. Germline CDR1 SGHDT, CDR2 YYEEEE. V shed 4 bases, J shed 1 base, and the junction held 7 bases outside the gene matches. This CDR3 is built from 17 residues.

The J gene is TRBJ2-7, the V gene TRBV4-1; no firm D call. Germline V gene sequence: CDR1 MGHRA, CDR2 YSYEKL. Deletions cut 2 bases from V and 3 bases from J, with 14 bases between. There are 15 residues in the CDR3. CDR3 residues: CASSQSFPRRYEQYF. The CDR3 DNA sequence: TGCGCCAGCAGCCAATCCTTCCCCAGGCGCTACGAGCAGTACTTC.

This clone was found once. J is TRBJ2-7 and V is TRBV2; TRBD2 matches at 7 bases. J lost 3 bases, V lost 8 bases, and 7 bases had no gene match. Germline values: CDR1 SNHLY, CDR2 FYNNEI. The CDR3 has 13 amino acids. Here the CDR3 DNA reads TGTGCCAGCGAGGCTAGCGGATACTACGAGCAGTACTTC. Translating it yields CASEASGYYEQYF.

The J gene is TRBJ2-7, the V gene TRBV2, with 7 bases lining up with TRBD2. The V segment lost 6 bases and the J segment 3 bases; nucleotides outside the gene matches: 11. This CDR3 is built from 15 residues. Per germline, CDR1 SNHLY and CDR2 FYNNEI. CDR3 protein: CASRDLGGTCYEQYF. The CDR3 coding sequence is TGTGCCAGCAGGGACCTCGGGGGGACCTGCTACGAGCAGTACTTC.